Shown below are 14 T cell receptor beta chains from a single sample sequenced in a study of blood T cell repertoires in COVID-19. Method: immunoSEQ multiplex PCR; TCRdb's copy keeps in-frame clones and lacks some. The table lists 250,000 to 300,000 clones, over 85% of them singletons. The sequenced material came from PBMCs or T cells enriched from blood (not recorded which). The receptors stem from an older woman who had recovered from COVID-19.

The genes are TRBV3-1 (or the pseudogene TRBV3-2) and TRBJ1-3, with a tentative D call TRBD1 (6 bases). V was pared by 3 bases and J by 2 bases, with 8 bases between. The germline V gene encodes CDR1 LGHDT and CDR2 YNNKEL (reference sequence). The CDR3 length is 14 residues. The chain's CDR3 is CASSQGDTGNTIYF. The DNA of the CDR3 is TGTGCCAGCAGCCAGGGGGACACTGGAAACACCATATATTTT.

The genes are TRBV29-1 and TRBJ2-3; 13 nucleotides align to TRBD2. Germline assignment: CDR1 SQVTM and CDR2 ANQGSEA. The CDR3 extends over 14 amino acids. V shed 6 bases, J shed 2 bases, and the junction held 2 bases outside the gene matches. CDR3 nucleotides: TGCAGCGTAGGACTAGCGGGAGTCACAGATACGCAGTATTTT. Amino acids: CSVGLAGVTDTQYF.

The CDR3 DNA reads as TGTGCCAGCAGCTTAGAGGGGGACACTATTGAAGCTTTCTTT. This translates into CASSLEGDTIEAFF. The V gene is TRBV7-2, the J gene TRBJ1-1; TRBD1 is a possible D gene (6 bases). V was cut by 1 base and J by 7 bases, with 13 bases left in between. Germline CDR1 is SGHTA and CDR2 is FQGNSA. The CDR3 sequence is 14 residues long.

CDR3 amino acids: CAIRPGQGFGNEQFF. The CDR3 region has the DNA TGTGCCATCAGACCGGGACAGGGTTTCGGGAATGAGCAGTTCTTC. The chain links TRBV10-3 to TRBJ2-1, with 9 bases fitting TRBD1. Trimming removed 6 bases from V and 7 bases from J; junction bases left unmatched: 10. CDR3 length: 15 residues. Per the germline V gene, CDR1 is ENHRY and CDR2 is SYGVKD.

The chain joins TRBV5-1 to TRBJ2-2, with D possibly matching TRBD2 (6 bases). This CDR3 spans 14 amino acids. Germline V gene lookup returns CDR1 SGHRS and CDR2 YFSETQ. V gave up 4 bases and J gave up 3 bases, with 10 bases separating them. The DNA for the CDR3 is TGCGCCAGCAGCCCGGGAGTGTACACCGGGGAGCTGTTTTTT. Protein: CASSPGVYTGELFF. Combining the CDR3 with reference TRBV5-1 and TRBJ2-2 gives the whole variable domain KAGVTQTPRYLIKTRGQQVTLSCSPISGHRSVSWYQQTPGQGLQFLFEYFSETQRNKGNFPGRFSGRQFSNSRSEMNVSTLELGDSALYLCASSPGVYTGELFFGEGSRLTVL.

This clone appeared once. This chain joins TRBV12-3 or TRBV12-4 and TRBJ1-1; D not certain. V lost 7 bases and J lost 9, with 15 bases in between. The CDR3 extends over 12 amino acids. The CDR3: CASTIRSSKAFF. CDR3 nucleotides: TGTGCCAGCACCATACGGTCCTCTAAAGCTTTCTTT.

The gene calls are TRBV3-1 (or the pseudogene TRBV3-2) and TRBJ2-1; 7 bases agree with TRBD2. J gave up 8 bases and V 4 bases, and 8 bases lay outside the gene matches. The germline V gene has CDR1 LGHDT and CDR2 YNNKEL (reference sequence). The CDR3 contains 14 residues. The CDR3 region has the DNA TGTGCCAGCAGCCGCGCACTAGCGTCCGATGAGCAGTTCTTC. Residues: CASSRALASDEQFF.

The chain links TRBV30 to TRBJ1-1, with 10 nucleotides matching TRBD1. From germline, CDR1 is GTSNPN and CDR2 SVGIG (reference sequence). V shed 1 base and J 2 bases; nucleotides not matched to a gene: 4. The CDR3 totals 15 residues. CDR3 in amino acids: CAWSAKTGGNTEAFF. The CDR3 bases are TGTGCCTGGAGTGCAAAGACAGGGGGCAACACTGAAGCTTTCTTT.

In the case of this clone: In the same sample, other DNA sequences code for this CDR3. The genes are TRBV5-1 and TRBJ2-3, with 8 positions matching TRBD2. The length of the CDR3 is 14 residues. J gave up 3 bases and V 5 bases, and 5 bases lay outside the gene matches. Germline CDR1 and CDR2: SGHRS and YFSETQ. CDR3 nucleotide sequence: TGCGCCAGCAGAGCAAGCGGGGGAACAGATACGCAGTATTTT. Translating gives CASRASGGTDTQYF.

A remark on this clone: At one boundary the junction diverges from the germline segment, which might be a read error. This chain links TRBV7-7 with TRBJ2-1, with D possibly TRBD1 on 5 matching bases. There are 12 residues in the CDR3. The germline CDR1 and CDR2 sequences are SSHAT and FNYEAQ (reference sequence). The CDR3 region is CASSAQDNEQFF. CDR3 nucleotides: TGTGCTAGCAGCGCACAGGACAATGAGCAGTTCTTC.

In its sample, this clone was seen a few times. The chain joins TRBV7-3 to TRBJ2-7; 8 bases are a match to TRBD1. The CDR3 sequence is 13 residues long. V was pared by 5 bases and J by 3 bases, with 3 bases of the junction left unmatched. CDR1 is SGHTA and CDR2 is FQGTGA in the germline V gene. CDR3 residues: CASSKTGGYEQYF. CDR3 DNA sequence: TGTGCCAGCAGCAAAACAGGGGGCTACGAGCAGTACTTC.

This chain links TRBV9 with TRBJ2-7; no reliable D call. Deletions cut 3 bases from V and 4 bases from J, with 8 bases between. CDR3 length: 12 residues. Per the germline V gene, CDR1 is SGDLS and CDR2 is YYNGEE. The CDR3 DNA follows: TGTGCCAGCAGCGCTTTTGAGTACGAGCAGTACTTC. It is translated as CASSAFEYEQYF.

The gene calls are TRBV28 and TRBJ2-5; D is perhaps TRBD2 (6 bases). Trimming took off 5 bases at V and 7 bases at J, with 14 bases between the two ends. CDR3 size: 13 residues. Germline assignment: CDR1 MDHEN and CDR2 SYDVKM. The CDR3 loop is CASSVGTHRTQYF. CDR3 coding DNA: TGTGCCAGCAGTGTCGGGACTCATAGGACCCAGTACTTC.

The chain carries TRBV19 and TRBJ1-2; D is undetermined. CDR1 and CDR2 from the germline V gene are LNHDA and SQIVND (reference sequence). The CDR3 loop spans 13 amino acids. Trimming took 1 base from V and 6 from J, leaving 9 bases between them. The CDR3, as DNA: TGTGCCAGTAGTATAGCGCCGGGAGATGGCTACACCTTC. It codes for CASSIAPGDGYTF.